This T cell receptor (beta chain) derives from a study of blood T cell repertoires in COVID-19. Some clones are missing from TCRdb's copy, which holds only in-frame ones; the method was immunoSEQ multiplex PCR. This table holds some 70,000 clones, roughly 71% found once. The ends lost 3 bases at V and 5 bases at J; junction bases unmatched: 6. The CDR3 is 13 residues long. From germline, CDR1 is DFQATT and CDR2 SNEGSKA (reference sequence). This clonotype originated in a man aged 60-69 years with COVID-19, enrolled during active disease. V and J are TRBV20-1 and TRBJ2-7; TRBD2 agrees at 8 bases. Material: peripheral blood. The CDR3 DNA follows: TGCAGTGCTAGTTACTTACTAGCGGACGAGCAGTACTTC. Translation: CSASYLLADEQYF.